The rows below give T cell receptor beta chains drawn from one sample of a study of CD8+CD57+ T cells in acquired aplastic anemia. Using its own MiXCR run on the reads, TCRdb lists one record per CDR3 protein. The data hold 150,000 to 200,000 distinct CDR3 sequences, with 45% to 50% observed a single time. Sequenced material: sorted CD4+, CD8+, or CD8+CD57+ T cells (not recorded which) from PBMCs. The receptor source for this set is a human donor in good health. Both conserved end residues are part of each CDR3. D genes are given only for firm matches. The size of a clone is reported for some rows only, either as once, few or many, or as a class for expanded clones.

d_call: -; j_call: TRBJ1-3; v_call: TRBV10-3; clone_size: -; cdr3_nt: TGTGCCATCTCTTGGAGTTCTGGAAACACCATATATTTT; cdr3_aa: CAISWSSGNTIYF
d_call: -; j_call: TRBJ2-5; v_call: TRBV2; clone_size: many; cdr3_nt: TGTGCCAGCACCGAAGGTCAGCGACCCCGCGAGACCCAGTACTTC; cdr3_aa: CASTEGQRPRETQYF
d_call: TRBD2; j_call: TRBJ2-1; v_call: TRBV20-1; clone_size: -; cdr3_nt: TGCAGTGCTAGAACTCCGGGGCTAGCGGAGAATGAGCAGTTCTTC; cdr3_aa: CSARTPGLAENEQFF
d_call: TRBD1; j_call: TRBJ1-4; v_call: TRBV6-1; clone_size: few; cdr3_nt: TGTGCCAGCAGGGACAGGGTCAATGAAAAACTGTTTTTT; cdr3_aa: CASRDRVNEKLFF
d_call: -; j_call: TRBJ2-3; v_call: TRBV18; clone_size: -; cdr3_nt: TGTGCCAGCTCACCCGGCGGACCCAGCACAGATACGCAGTATTTT; cdr3_aa: CASSPGGPSTDTQYF
d_call: TRBD2; j_call: TRBJ2-7; v_call: TRBV2; clone_size: -; cdr3_nt: TGTGCCAGCAGTCCCACGGGACTAGATTTTTACGAGCAGTACTTC; cdr3_aa: CASSPTGLDFYEQYF
d_call: TRBD2; j_call: TRBJ2-1; v_call: TRBV6-1; clone_size: -; cdr3_nt: TGTGCCAGCAGCCAACTAGCGGGCGCCTACAATGAGCAGTTCTTC; cdr3_aa: CASSQLAGAYNEQFF
d_call: TRBD1; j_call: TRBJ1-2; v_call: TRBV15; clone_size: few; cdr3_nt: TGTGCCACCAGCAGAGATAACGAGGGGGCTTTCAACTATGGCTACACCTTC; cdr3_aa: CATSRDNEGAFNYGYTF
d_call: -; j_call: TRBJ2-3; v_call: TRBV29-1; clone_size: -; cdr3_nt: TGCAGCGTTGAAGTCAGGGTAGTCGTAAGCACAGATACGCAGTATTTT; cdr3_aa: CSVEVRVVVSTDTQYF
d_call: -; j_call: TRBJ1-1; v_call: TRBV2; clone_size: few; cdr3_nt: TGTGCCAGCAGTGAAGGACTAGCGAACACTGAAGCTTTCTTT; cdr3_aa: CASSEGLANTEAFF
d_call: TRBD1; j_call: TRBJ1-2; v_call: TRBV5-1; clone_size: once; cdr3_nt: TGCGCCAGCAGCCCAGGACAGGGGATGGCAGGCTACACCTTC; cdr3_aa: CASSPGQGMAGYTF
d_call: -; j_call: TRBJ1-1; v_call: TRBV5-1; clone_size: many; cdr3_nt: TGCGCCAGCAGCTTCAACGGGAACACTGAAGCTTTCTTT; cdr3_aa: CASSFNGNTEAFF
d_call: -; j_call: TRBJ2-1; v_call: TRBV4-1; clone_size: many; cdr3_nt: TGCGCCAGCAGCCAAGTTGAGAAGAGTTACAATGAGCAGTTCTTC; cdr3_aa: CASSQVEKSYNEQFF
d_call: -; j_call: TRBJ1-1; v_call: TRBV25-1; clone_size: many; cdr3_nt: TGTGCCAGCAGTGAGCTGGGGACCTTGAACACTGAAGCTTTCTTT; cdr3_aa: CASSELGTLNTEAFF
d_call: -; j_call: TRBJ1-1; v_call: TRBV10-1; clone_size: -; cdr3_nt: TGCGCCAGCAGTGACCTGGGACAACTAAACACTGAAGCTTTCTTT; cdr3_aa: CASSDLGQLNTEAFF
d_call: -; j_call: TRBJ2-3; v_call: TRBV2; clone_size: -; cdr3_nt: TGTGCCAGCAGCGCTGTCACGGATACGCGGTATTTT; cdr3_aa: CASSAVTDTRYF
d_call: TRBD2; j_call: TRBJ2-2; v_call: TRBV11-3; clone_size: many; cdr3_nt: TGTGCCAGCAGCCGGGGGGGGACTAGTTTTTCCGGGGAGCTGTTTTTT; cdr3_aa: CASSRGGTSFSGELFF
d_call: -; j_call: TRBJ1-1; v_call: TRBV25-1; clone_size: -; cdr3_nt: TGTGCCAGCAGTGAATGGGAGGGGACCACTGAAGCTTTCTTT; cdr3_aa: CASSEWEGTTEAFF
d_call: -; j_call: TRBJ2-6; v_call: TRBV9; clone_size: -; cdr3_nt: TGTGCCAGCAGCGCCTTCGCATCTGGGGCCAACGTCCTGACTTTC; cdr3_aa: CASSAFASGANVLTF
d_call: -; j_call: TRBJ2-1; v_call: TRBV24-1; clone_size: -; cdr3_nt: TGTGCCACCAGTGACCCCATAACTAGGGAAAAGTTCTTC; cdr3_aa: CATSDPITREKFF
d_call: TRBD1; j_call: TRBJ2-7; v_call: TRBV5-1; clone_size: many; cdr3_nt: TGCGCCAGCAGCGTGGGGGACAGGGGCTACGAGCAGTACTTC; cdr3_aa: CASSVGDRGYEQYF
d_call: -; j_call: TRBJ2-5; v_call: TRBV7-9; clone_size: -; cdr3_nt: TGTGCCAACAGCCGAGACAGGCAAGAGACCCAGTACTTC; cdr3_aa: CANSRDRQETQYF
d_call: -; j_call: TRBJ2-3; v_call: TRBV19; clone_size: -; cdr3_nt: TGTGCCAGTAGTGAAGGCACAGATACGCAGTATTTT; cdr3_aa: CASSEGTDTQYF
d_call: -; j_call: TRBJ2-6; v_call: TRBV7-9; clone_size: many; cdr3_nt: TGTGCCAGCAGCTCCGCCGTGACCTCAGGGCCTGGGGCCAACGTCCTGACTTTC; cdr3_aa: CASSSAVTSGPGANVLTF
d_call: -; j_call: TRBJ1-2; v_call: TRBV19; clone_size: once; cdr3_nt: TGTGCCAGTAGTCGCTACCTCTCACCAGGACATGGCTACACCTTC; cdr3_aa: CASSRYLSPGHGYTF
d_call: TRBD2; j_call: TRBJ2-2; v_call: TRBV5-1; clone_size: many; cdr3_nt: TGCGCCAGCAGCCCGCTTGCGGGAGGGAACACCGGGGAGCTGTTTTTT; cdr3_aa: CASSPLAGGNTGELFF
d_call: TRBD1; j_call: TRBJ1-3; v_call: TRBV19; clone_size: many; cdr3_nt: TGTGCCAGTAGCCGCGACAGGGATCCTGGAAACACCATATATTTT; cdr3_aa: CASSRDRDPGNTIYF
d_call: TRBD1; j_call: TRBJ1-5; v_call: TRBV4-1; clone_size: many; cdr3_nt: TGCGCCCGCCTGAGGGAAGGGGGCGGTCAGCCCCAGCATTTT; cdr3_aa: CARLREGGGQPQHF